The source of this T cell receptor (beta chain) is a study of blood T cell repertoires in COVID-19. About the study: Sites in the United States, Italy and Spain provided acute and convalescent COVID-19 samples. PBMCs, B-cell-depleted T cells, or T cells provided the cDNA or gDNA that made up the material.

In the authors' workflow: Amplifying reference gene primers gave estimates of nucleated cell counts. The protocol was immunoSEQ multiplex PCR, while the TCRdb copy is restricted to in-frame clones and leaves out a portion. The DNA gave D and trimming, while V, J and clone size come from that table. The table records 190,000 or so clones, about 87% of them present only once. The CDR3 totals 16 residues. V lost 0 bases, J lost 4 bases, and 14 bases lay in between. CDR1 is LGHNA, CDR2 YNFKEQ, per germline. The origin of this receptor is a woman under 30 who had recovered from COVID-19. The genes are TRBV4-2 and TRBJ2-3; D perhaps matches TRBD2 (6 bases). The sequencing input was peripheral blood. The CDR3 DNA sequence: TGTGCCAGCAGCCAAGATCTATACGGGAGCTCAGATACGCAGTATTTT. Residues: CASSQDLYGSSDTQYF.